Listed here is a single T cell receptor beta chain. It has no known antigen specificity. No per-base quality is available; no much larger clone lies one base away. This specimen comes from a study of blood T cell repertoires in COVID-19 (dated by TCRdb to 2020 to 2021). Describing the broader study: The collaborator samples originated in the United States, Italy and Spain and spanned the acute and convalescent phases of COVID-19. Where available, HLA class I and class II types were obtained from metadata supplied by the sample provider rather than from assay-based typing. A freely available public database, intended as a resource for researchers studying the immune response to SARS-CoV-2, is where the repertoires were released. The samples were drawn from the first 160 participants of the ongoing ImmuneRACE study and from under 1,500 subjects provided by 6 global collaborators. Subjects who had been exposed to COVID-19, were actively infected with it, or had recovered from it provided the deeply sampled blood TCRbeta repertoires that made up the dataset. Sample metadata almost always included a de-identified subject ID, COVID-19 status, age in years and sex. The prospective study material was composed of cDNA or gDNA derived from T cells, B-cell-depleted T cells, or PBMCs.

General conclusions and limits of the study: The amount of clinical and demographic metadata varied by source and participant and was provided uncurated.

TCRbeta CDR3 regions were amplified from genomic DNA by means of the immunoSEQ Assay, a bias-controlled multiplex PCR. Per the authors' processing: Within the assay, amplification of reference gene primers was used to estimate how many nucleated cells each sample contained. To quantify the absolute abundance of each unique TCRbeta CDR3 rearrangement, sequence reads were collapsed and filtered. For each sample, productive Simpson clonality was calculated as the square root of Simpson's diversity index across productive rearrangements. The clones in this table, taken by TCRdb from immuneACCESS, are in-frame only. Not every clone is retained; where verified, under half of the shortfall comes from an unresolved V gene, and the cause of the rest is unknown. For V, J and clone size, that table is used; D and trimming come from the DNA. The sample contains about 380,000 clones, around 87% of them found a single time. About 7% of the sample belongs to the ten largest clones.

The CDR3 sequence holds 13 residues, the cysteine and phenylalanine included. The read is trimmed to its CDR3 DNA, 39 bases read in frame from base 1. The germline V gene supplies CDR1 SQVTM and CDR2 ANQGSEA. Trimming leaves V shorter by 7 bases and J shorter by 3 bases, with the junction holding 8 bases beyond the gene matches. Collaborating institutions collected whole blood in K2EDTA tubes following their own protocols. For TCRbeta analysis, collaborators shipped samples as frozen whole blood, isolated PBMCs, or DNA extracted from either of those sample types. The source of this sequence is a man younger than 35 with active or convalescent COVID-19. The rearranged chain carries TRBV29-1 and TRBJ1-1; TRBD1 agrees with 7 junctional bases. Sequencing input: peripheral blood. The CDR3 reads CSATGVWYTEAFF. The sequenced DNA: TGCAGCGCTACAGGGGTATGGTACACTGAAGCTTTCTTT.